A selection of T cell receptor beta chains follows, all from one sample in a study of blood T cell repertoires in COVID-19. Profiled with immunoSEQ multiplex PCR; TCRdb holds only in-frame clones, not every one. The profile shows some 100,000 clones, 85% to 90% of them singletons. Sequencing used peripheral blood. These receptors originate from a human donor with acute or convalescent COVID-19. The donor label of this sample is uncertain. Both conserved end residues are part of each CDR3. The D gene is left open where the match is weak. Clone sizes are given selectively: once, few, many, or a class where the clone is expanded.

V	J	size	D	DNA	CDR3
TRBV9	TRBJ1-4	.	TRBD1	TGTGCCAGCAGCGTAAGGGGGGACAGGGCGGGTGAAAAACTGTTTTTT	CASSVRGDRAGEKLFF
TRBV12-3/TRBV12-4	TRBJ2-3	few	.	TGTGCCAGCAGTGACGCGGGAACAGATACGCAGTATTTT	CASSDAGTDTQYF
TRBV7-3	TRBJ2-2	.	TRBD1	TGTGCCAGCAGCCCCTTGCCAGGGGGATTGTCCGGGGAGCTGTTTTTT	CASSPLPGGLSGELFF
TRBV4-2	TRBJ2-7	.	TRBD2	TGTGCCAGCAGCCAAGATCTCGTGACTAGCGGAGTAGGGCAGTACTTC	CASSQDLVTSGVGQYF
TRBV15	TRBJ1-6	.	.	TGTGCCACCAGCAGAGGTTTTGCGGATTCACCCCTCCACTTT	CATSRGFADSPLHF
TRBV19	TRBJ2-1	.	.	TGTGCCAGTAGTATAGATATACGGGGGAAGCAGTTCTTC	CASSIDIRGKQFF
TRBV27	TRBJ2-1	few	.	TGTGCCAGCAGTTTACGTCTCCGCAATGAGCAGTTCTTC	CASSLRLRNEQFF
TRBV27	TRBJ1-4	.	TRBD1	TGTGCCAGCAGTTTCGGGACAGGGGGCCTCGGTGAAAAACTGTTTTTT	CASSFGTGGLGEKLFF
TRBV5-1	TRBJ2-3	once	TRBD1	TGCGCCAGCAGCCGGGACAGGGGCACAGATACGCAGTATTTT	CASSRDRGTDTQYF
TRBV18	TRBJ2-7	.	TRBD1	TGTGCCAGCTCACTACAGGGGGTAAGGGTCTACGAGCAGTACTTC	CASSLQGVRVYEQYF
TRBV19	TRBJ1-2	.	.	TGTGCCAGTAGTATACCGGGTCACTATGGCTACACCTTC	CASSIPGHYGYTF